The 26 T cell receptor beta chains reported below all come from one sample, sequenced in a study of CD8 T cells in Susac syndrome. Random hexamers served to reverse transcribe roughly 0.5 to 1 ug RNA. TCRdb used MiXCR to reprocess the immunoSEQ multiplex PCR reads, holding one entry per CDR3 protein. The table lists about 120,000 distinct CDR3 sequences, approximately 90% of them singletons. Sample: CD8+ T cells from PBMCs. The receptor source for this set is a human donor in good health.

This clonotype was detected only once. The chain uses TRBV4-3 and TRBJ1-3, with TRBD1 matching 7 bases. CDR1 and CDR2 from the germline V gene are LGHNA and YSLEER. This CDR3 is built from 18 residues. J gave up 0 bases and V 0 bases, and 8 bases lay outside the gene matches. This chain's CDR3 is CASSQEPLDRSSGNTIYF. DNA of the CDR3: TGCGCCAGCAGCCAAGAACCTTTGGACAGGAGCTCTGGAAACACCATATATTTT.

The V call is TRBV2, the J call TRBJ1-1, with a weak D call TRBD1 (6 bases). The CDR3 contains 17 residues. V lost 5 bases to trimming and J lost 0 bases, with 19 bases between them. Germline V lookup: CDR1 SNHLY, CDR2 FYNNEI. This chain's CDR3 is CASSNELGQFLNTEAFF. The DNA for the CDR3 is TGTGCCAGCAGTAACGAACTTGGACAGTTTTTGAACACTGAAGCTTTCTTT.

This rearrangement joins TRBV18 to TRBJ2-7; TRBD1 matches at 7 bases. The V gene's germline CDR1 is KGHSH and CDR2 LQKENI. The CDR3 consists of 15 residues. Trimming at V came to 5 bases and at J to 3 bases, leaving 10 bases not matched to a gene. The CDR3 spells CASSSVGTVDYEQYF. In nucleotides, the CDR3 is TGTGCCAGCTCATCCGTCGGGACAGTAGACTACGAGCAGTACTTC.

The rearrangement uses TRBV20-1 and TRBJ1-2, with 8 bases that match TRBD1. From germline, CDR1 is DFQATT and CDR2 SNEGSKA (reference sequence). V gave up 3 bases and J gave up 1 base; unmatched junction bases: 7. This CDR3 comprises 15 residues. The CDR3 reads CSASDGTGFNYGYTF. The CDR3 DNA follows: TGCAGTGCTAGCGACGGGACAGGTTTTAACTATGGCTACACCTTC.

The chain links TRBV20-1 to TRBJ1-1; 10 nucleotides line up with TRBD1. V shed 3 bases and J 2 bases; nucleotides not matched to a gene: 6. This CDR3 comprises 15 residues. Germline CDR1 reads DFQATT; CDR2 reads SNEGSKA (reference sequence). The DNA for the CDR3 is TGCAGTGCTAGTCTGGGACAGGGGACCAACACTGAAGCTTTCTTT. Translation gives CSASLGQGTNTEAFF.

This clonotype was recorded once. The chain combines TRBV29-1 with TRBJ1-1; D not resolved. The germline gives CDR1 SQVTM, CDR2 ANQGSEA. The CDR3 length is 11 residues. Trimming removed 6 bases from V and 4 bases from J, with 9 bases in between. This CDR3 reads CSVESSTEAFF. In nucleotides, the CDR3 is TGCAGCGTCGAAAGTAGCACTGAAGCTTTCTTT.

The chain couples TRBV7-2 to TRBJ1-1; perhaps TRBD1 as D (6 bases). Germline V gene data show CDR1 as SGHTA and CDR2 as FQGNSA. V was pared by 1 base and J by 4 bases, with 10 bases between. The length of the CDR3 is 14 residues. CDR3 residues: CASSLGGGFTEAFF. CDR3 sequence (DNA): TGTGCCAGCAGCTTAGGAGGGGGGTTCACTGAAGCTTTCTTT.

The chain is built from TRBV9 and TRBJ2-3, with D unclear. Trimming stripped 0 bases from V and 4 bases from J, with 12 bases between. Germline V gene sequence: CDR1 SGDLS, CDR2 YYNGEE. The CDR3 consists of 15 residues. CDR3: CASSVVDVGADTQYF. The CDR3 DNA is TGTGCCAGCAGCGTAGTGGACGTTGGAGCAGATACGCAGTATTTT.

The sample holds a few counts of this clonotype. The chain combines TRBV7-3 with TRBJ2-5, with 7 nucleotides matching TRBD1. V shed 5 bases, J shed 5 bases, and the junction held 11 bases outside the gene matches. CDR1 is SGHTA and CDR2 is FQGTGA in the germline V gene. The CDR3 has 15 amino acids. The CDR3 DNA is TGTGCCAGCAGCCGTAATCTAGGGGGCATGGAGACCCAGTACTTC. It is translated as CASSRNLGGMETQYF.

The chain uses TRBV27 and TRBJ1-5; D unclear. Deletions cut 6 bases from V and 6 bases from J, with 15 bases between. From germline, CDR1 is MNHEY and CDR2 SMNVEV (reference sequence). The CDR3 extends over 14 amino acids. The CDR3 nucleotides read TGTGCCAGCAGCTCCATCCAGGCCCGTCAGCCCCAGCATTTT. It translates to CASSSIQARQPQHF.

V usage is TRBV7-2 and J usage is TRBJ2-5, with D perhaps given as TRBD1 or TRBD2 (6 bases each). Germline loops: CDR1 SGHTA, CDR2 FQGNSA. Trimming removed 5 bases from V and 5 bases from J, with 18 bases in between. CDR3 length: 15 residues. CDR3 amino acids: CASSPGAPGGETQYF. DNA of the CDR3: TGTGCCAGCAGCCCAGGGGCACCCGGAGGGGAGACCCAGTACTTC.

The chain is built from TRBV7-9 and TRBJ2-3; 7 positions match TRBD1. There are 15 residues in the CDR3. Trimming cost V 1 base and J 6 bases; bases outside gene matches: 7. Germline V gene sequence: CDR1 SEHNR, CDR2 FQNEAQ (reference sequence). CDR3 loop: CASSLEDRLVDTQYF. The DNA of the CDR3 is TGTGCCAGCAGCTTAGAGGACAGGCTGGTCGATACGCAGTATTTT.

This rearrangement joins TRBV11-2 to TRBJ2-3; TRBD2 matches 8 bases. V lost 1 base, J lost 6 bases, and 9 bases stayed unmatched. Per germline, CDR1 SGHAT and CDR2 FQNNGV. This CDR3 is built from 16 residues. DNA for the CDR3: TGTGCCAGCAGCTTAGGGCTAGCGGGTCACGGGGATACGCAGTATTTT. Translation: CASSLGLAGHGDTQYF. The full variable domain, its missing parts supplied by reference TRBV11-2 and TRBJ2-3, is EAGVAQSPRYKIIEKRQSVAFWCNPISGHATLYWYQQILGQGPKLLIQFQNNGVVDDSQLPKDRFSAERLKGVDSTLKIQPAKLEDSAVYLCASSLGLAGHGDTQYFGPGTRLTVL.

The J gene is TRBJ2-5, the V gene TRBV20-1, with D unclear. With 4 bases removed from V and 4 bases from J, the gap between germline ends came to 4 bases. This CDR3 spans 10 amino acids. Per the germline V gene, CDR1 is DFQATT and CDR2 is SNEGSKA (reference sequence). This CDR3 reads CSANGETQYF. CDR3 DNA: TGCAGTGCTAATGGAGAGACCCAGTACTTC.

CDR3 bases: TGCAGCGTCCTTAGCGGGGGGACCTACGAGCAGTACTTC. Its protein is CSVLSGGTYEQYF. The chain combines TRBV29-1 with TRBJ2-7; 10 bases match TRBD2. This CDR3 spans 13 amino acids. Germline loops: CDR1 SQVTM, CDR2 ANQGSEA. V lost 6 bases and J lost 2; bases outside the gene matches: 4.

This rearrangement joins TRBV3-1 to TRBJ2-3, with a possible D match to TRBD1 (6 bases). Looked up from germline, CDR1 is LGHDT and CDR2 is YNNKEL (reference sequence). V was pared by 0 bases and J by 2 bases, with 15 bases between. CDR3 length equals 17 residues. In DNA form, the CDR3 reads TGTGCCAGCAGCCAAGATCGTAGCAGGGGCTTCACAGATACGCAGTATTTT. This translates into CASSQDRSRGFTDTQYF.

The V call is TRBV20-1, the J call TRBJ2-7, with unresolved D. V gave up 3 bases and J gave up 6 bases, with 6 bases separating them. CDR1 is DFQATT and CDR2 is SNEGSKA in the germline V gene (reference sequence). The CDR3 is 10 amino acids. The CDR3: CSARMSEQYF. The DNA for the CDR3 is TGCAGTGCTAGGATGAGCGAGCAGTACTTC.

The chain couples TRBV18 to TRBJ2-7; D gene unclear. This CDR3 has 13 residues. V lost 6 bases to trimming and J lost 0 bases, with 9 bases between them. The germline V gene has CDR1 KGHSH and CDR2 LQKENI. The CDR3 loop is CASSTALSYEQYF. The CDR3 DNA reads TGTGCCAGCTCGACGGCTCTCTCCTACGAGCAGTACTTC.

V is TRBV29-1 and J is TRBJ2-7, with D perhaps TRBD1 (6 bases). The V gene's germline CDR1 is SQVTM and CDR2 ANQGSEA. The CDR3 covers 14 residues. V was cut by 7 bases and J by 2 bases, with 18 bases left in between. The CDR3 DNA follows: TGCAGCGCCTCCGGGGCAGGGGCGACCTACGAGCAGTACTTC. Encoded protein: CSASGAGATYEQYF.

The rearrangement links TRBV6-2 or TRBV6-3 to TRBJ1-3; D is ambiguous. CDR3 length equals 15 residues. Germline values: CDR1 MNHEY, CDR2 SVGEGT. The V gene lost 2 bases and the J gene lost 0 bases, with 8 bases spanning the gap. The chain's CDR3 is CASSYRDRSGNTIYF. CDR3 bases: TGTGCCAGCAGTTACCGTGACCGCTCTGGAAACACCATATATTTT.

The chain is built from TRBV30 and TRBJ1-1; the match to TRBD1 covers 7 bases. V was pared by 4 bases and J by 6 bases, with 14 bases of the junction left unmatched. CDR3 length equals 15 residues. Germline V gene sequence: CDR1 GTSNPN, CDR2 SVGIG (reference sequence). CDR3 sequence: CAWNKPGQTFPEAFF. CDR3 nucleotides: TGTGCCTGGAACAAACCGGGACAGACGTTCCCTGAAGCTTTCTTT.

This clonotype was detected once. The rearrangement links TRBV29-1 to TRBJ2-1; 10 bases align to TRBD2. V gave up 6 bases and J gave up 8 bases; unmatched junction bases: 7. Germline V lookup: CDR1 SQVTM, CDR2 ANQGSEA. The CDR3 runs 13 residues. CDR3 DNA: TGCAGCGTCTCTAGCGGGAGTTCCGATGAGCAGTTCTTC. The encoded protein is CSVSSGSSDEQFF.

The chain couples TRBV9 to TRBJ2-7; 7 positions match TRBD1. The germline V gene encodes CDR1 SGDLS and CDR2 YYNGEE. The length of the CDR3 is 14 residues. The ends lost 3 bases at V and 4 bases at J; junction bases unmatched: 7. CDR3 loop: CASSASRGMYEQYF. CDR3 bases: TGTGCCAGCAGCGCCAGCAGGGGGATGTACGAGCAGTACTTC. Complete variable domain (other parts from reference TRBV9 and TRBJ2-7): DSGVTQTPKHLITATGQRVTLRCSPRSGDLSVYWYQQSLDQGLQFLIQYYNGEERAKGNILERFSAQQFPDLHSELNLSSLELGDSALYFCASSASRGMYEQYFGPGTRLTVT.

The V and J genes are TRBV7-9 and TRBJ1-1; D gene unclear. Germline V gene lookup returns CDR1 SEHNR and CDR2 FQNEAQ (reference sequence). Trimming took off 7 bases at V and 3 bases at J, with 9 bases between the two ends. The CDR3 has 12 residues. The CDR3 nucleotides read TGTGCCAGCACGTTTCTGGACACTGAAGCTTTCTTT. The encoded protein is CASTFLDTEAFF.

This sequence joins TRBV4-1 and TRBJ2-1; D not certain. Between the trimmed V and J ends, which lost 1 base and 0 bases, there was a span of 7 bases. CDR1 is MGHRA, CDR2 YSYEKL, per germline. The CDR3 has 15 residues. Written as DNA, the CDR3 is TGCGCCAGCAGCCAAGTCTCGAGCTCCTACAATGAGCAGTTCTTC. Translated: CASSQVSSSYNEQFF.

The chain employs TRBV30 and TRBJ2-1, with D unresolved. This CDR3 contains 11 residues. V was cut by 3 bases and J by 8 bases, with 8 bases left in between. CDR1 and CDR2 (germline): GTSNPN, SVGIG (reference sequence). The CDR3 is CAWRQYDEQFF. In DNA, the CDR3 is TGTGCCTGGAGACAGTACGATGAGCAGTTCTTC.